The clone carrying this T cell receptor (beta chain) turned up a few times. The antigen remains unidentified. The sample comes from a study of response to subunit inactivated influenza vaccine. Study-wide results and caveats: With each seasonal influenza vaccination, the authors suggested, few new T cells are recruited.

The CDR3 consists of 16 residues. Germline trimming cut 3 bases from V and 9 bases from J; bases unmatched to any gene: 10. Germline V gene lookup returns CDR1 LGHDT and CDR2 YNNKEL (reference sequence). Using its own MiXCR run on the RT-PCR reads, TCRdb lists one record per CDR3 protein. This sample has around 520,000 distinct CDR3 sequences, with around 25% found just once. This chain links TRBV3-1 with TRBJ2-5, with 13 bases lining up with TRBD2. This TCR derives from a man in his fifties who received an inactivated influenza vaccine. The material was CD4+ T cells sorted from PBMCs, obtained less than 6 days after vaccination. The CDR3 sequence is CASSQGGLAGSLAQYF. The DNA of the CDR3 is TGTGCCAGCAGCCAGGGGGGACTAGCGGGGAGTTTGGCCCAGTACTTC.